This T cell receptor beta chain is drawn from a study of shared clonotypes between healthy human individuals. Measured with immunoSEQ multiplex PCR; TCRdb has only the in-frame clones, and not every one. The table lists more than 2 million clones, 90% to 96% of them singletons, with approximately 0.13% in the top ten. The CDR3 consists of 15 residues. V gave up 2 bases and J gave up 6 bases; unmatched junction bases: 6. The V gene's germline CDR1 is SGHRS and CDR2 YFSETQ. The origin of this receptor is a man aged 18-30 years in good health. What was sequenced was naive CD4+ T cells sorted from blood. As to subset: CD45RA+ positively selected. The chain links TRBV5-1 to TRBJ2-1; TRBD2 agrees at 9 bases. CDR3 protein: CASSLTSGPGNEQFF. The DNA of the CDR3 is TGCGCCAGCAGCTTAACTAGCGGGCCGGGCAATGAGCAGTTCTTC.